The present entry profiles one T cell receptor (beta chain) with its context. The antigen remains unidentified. The germline gives CDR1 SGHNT, CDR2 YYREEE (reference sequence). V was trimmed by 6 bases and J by 0 bases, leaving 12 bases between them. The CDR3 runs to 15 residues. This sample was taken from a study of shared clonotypes between healthy human individuals. At the level of the study: Sampling drew on donors who were a couple of women and three men aged 18 to 49. The study's findings and limits: Researchers sampled only blood; tissue repertoires likely differ. Non-shared clonotypes had lower generation probabilities than clonotypes shared by all four sorted-subset donors.

Sequencing was performed with immunoSEQ multiplex PCR; in TCRdb, only in-frame clones are kept and a portion is missing. The sample holds roughly 2.5 million clones, around nine tenths seen once. This sequence joins TRBV5-4 and TRBJ2-2; D not certain. The TCR was taken from a man between 18 and 29 years old in good health. The sequencing sample was made of naive CD4+ T cells sorted from blood. As for subset: CD45RA+ positively selected. CDR3 DNA sequence: TGTGCCAGCACCACATTTAATTCGAACACCGGGGAGCTGTTTTTT. Protein sequence: CASTTFNSNTGELFF.